This TCR beta chain is from a study of blood T cells in healthy people across ages. Study-wide results and limits: The study lacked donor CMV status, which possibly confounded expanded clonotype changes. TCR beta diversity, measured per million T cells, fell in a roughly linear way with age.

This CDR3 contains 16 residues. Germline lookup yields CDR1 PRHDT and CDR2 FYEKMQ (reference sequence). V dropped 5 bases and J dropped 1 base, with 17 bases sitting between them. Primers used in a second PCR of about 6 to 12 cycles were a sample-barcoded 5' primer and a J-beta primer mix. Each cDNA molecule, via a template-switch adaptor with 12 random nucleotides, was tagged. Each CDR3 protein gets one entry after TCRdb re-called the 5' RACE reads with MiXCR. The top ten hold 2.1% of the sample, which has roughly 1,800,000 distinct CDR3 sequences, about 50% seen once. This clonotype was recorded a few times. Antigen unknown.

The TCR comes from a woman in her 40s in good health. The sequenced sample was blood. The chain links TRBV13 to TRBJ1-2; D might be TRBD1 (5 bases). CDR3 DNA: TGTGCCAGCAGCGGAGAGGACGGGACCGTTAACTATGGCTACACCTTC. This encodes CASSGEDGTVNYGYTF.